The 19 T cell receptor beta chains listed next were all sequenced from one sample in a study of cytomegalovirus exposure and HLA in healthy donors (TCRdb year 2017). The library was obtained by the immunoSEQ multiplex PCR assay. For the multiplex PCR, a mixture combining 60 forward primers for TCR Vbeta segments and 13 reverse primers for TCR Jbeta segments was used. TCRdb took over this immuneACCESS table, retaining in-frame rearrangements with V and J assigned. Such tables are incomplete; in checked studies, under half of the missing clones stem from an unresolved V gene, and the remainder is unexplained. This sample has 210,000 or so clones in its table, and around 80% of those were observed once. The ten largest make up 0.71% of the sample. Sequencing used PBMCs. Every receptor here comes from a boy under 10 years old in good health and CMV-seronegative.

The V gene is TRBV18, the J gene TRBJ2-5; D possibly corresponds to TRBD1 (6 bases). Germline loops: CDR1 KGHSH, CDR2 LQKENI. This CDR3 is built from 13 residues. V shed 6 bases and J shed 2 bases, with 10 bases lying between them. CDR3 bases: TGTGCCAGCTCGCGACAGGTTCAAGAGACCCAGTACTTC. This translates into CASSRQVQETQYF.

This rearrangement joins TRBV9 to TRBJ1-3, with 7 bases that match TRBD1. The CDR3 contains 18 residues. Losses at the gene ends were 0 bases for V and 0 bases for J; bases not matched to a gene: 9. CDR1 is SGDLS and CDR2 is YYNGEE in the germline V gene. CDR3 protein: CASSVGPGGSYSGNTIYF. Written as DNA, the CDR3 is TGTGCCAGCAGCGTAGGACCAGGGGGTTCCTACTCTGGAAACACCATATATTTT.

V gene TRBV19 combines with J gene TRBJ2-7, with D tentatively TRBD1 (5 bases). The CDR3 is made up of 17 amino acids. Looked up from germline, CDR1 is LNHDA and CDR2 is SQIVND (reference sequence). V shed 3 bases and J shed 0 bases, with 18 bases lying between them. This chain's CDR3 is CASSIAPTVGRSYEQYF. The DNA of the CDR3 is TGTGCCAGTAGTATTGCGCCGACGGTGGGGCGCTCCTACGAGCAGTACTTC.

V usage is TRBV7-9 and J usage is TRBJ1-2, with 9 nucleotides matching TRBD1. V shed 5 bases and J 0 bases; nucleotides not matched to a gene: 4. Germline CDR1 is SEHNR and CDR2 is FQNEAQ (reference sequence). CDR3 size: 15 residues. As DNA, the CDR3 is TGTGCCAGCAGCGCCCGGGACAGGGCTAACTATGGCTACACCTTC. It specifies CASSARDRANYGYTF.

The chain couples TRBV13 to TRBJ2-7; TRBD2 aligns across 8 bases. Per the germline V gene, CDR1 is PRHDT and CDR2 is FYEKMQ (reference sequence). This CDR3 has 14 amino acids. Trimming cost V 4 bases and J 6 bases; bases outside gene matches: 8. Here the CDR3 DNA reads TGTGCCAGCAGCTCAAAGCGGGAGTACGGCGAGCAGTACTTC. This sequence encodes CASSSKREYGEQYF.

The chain joins TRBV5-1 to TRBJ2-1; D gene ambiguous. Germline V gene sequence: CDR1 SGHRS, CDR2 YFSETQ. The CDR3 is 14 amino acids. Trimming removed 4 bases from V and 5 bases from J, with 13 bases in between. The CDR3 loop reads CASSMQLRDNEQFF. The CDR3 nucleotides are TGCGCCAGCAGCATGCAGTTACGGGACAATGAGCAGTTCTTC.

The chain employs TRBV29-1 and TRBJ2-5, with D possibly TRBD1 on 6 matching bases. The end of the DNA fits TRBJ2-7 better, so the J call may be wrong. This CDR3 is 13 amino acids long. Germline lookup yields CDR1 SQVTM and CDR2 ANQGSEA. The CDR3 loop reads CSVEDSKSYEQYF. CDR3 nucleotides: TGCAGCGTTGAGGACAGCAAGTCCTACGAGCAGTACTTC.

The chain recombines TRBV19 with TRBJ2-3; a weak D match, TRBD2 (6 bases). Trimming cost V 10 bases and J 2 bases, with 22 bases left between them. The CDR3 has 16 residues. Germline V gene lookup returns CDR1 LNHDA and CDR2 SQIVND (reference sequence). As DNA, the CDR3 is TGTGCCACGGGCAGAGGGAGGCAAGGGTACACAGATACGCAGTATTTT. This sequence encodes CATGRGRQGYTDTQYF.

J is TRBJ1-6 and V is TRBV18; maybe TRBD1 (6 bases). CDR1 KGHSH and CDR2 LQKENI come from the germline V gene. Trimming left V 5 bases short and J 5 bases short, with 16 bases between. There are 16 residues in the CDR3. CDR3 nucleotide sequence: TGTGCCAGCTCAGAAAGAAAGACAGGAGATAATTCACCCCTCCACTTT. Protein product: CASSERKTGDNSPLHF.

This chain joins TRBV2 and TRBJ1-5; D is perhaps TRBD1 (5 bases). Looked up from germline, CDR1 is SNHLY and CDR2 is FYNNEI. The V and J ends lost 4 bases and 5 bases respectively, with 15 bases between them. The CDR3 length is 15 residues. In DNA form, the CDR3 reads TGTGCCAGCAGTGCTGGGGCGGAATCTTATCAGCCCCAGCATTTT. Amino acid sequence: CASSAGAESYQPQHF.

V and J are TRBV7-6 and TRBJ2-2; D may be TRBD1 (5 bases). The V gene's germline CDR1 is SGHVS and CDR2 FNYEAQ. The CDR3 totals 15 residues. Trimming stripped 2 bases from V and 2 bases from J, with 9 bases between. CDR3 bases: TGTGCCAGCAGCTTAAAGACAGTAAACACCGGGGAGCTGTTTTTT. Protein product: CASSLKTVNTGELFF.

The rearrangement links TRBV9 to TRBJ1-6; D gene uncertain. V was cut by 3 bases and J by 6 bases, with 10 bases left in between. The CDR3 has 14 residues. Germline loops: CDR1 SGDLS, CDR2 YYNGEE. The CDR3 protein is CASSGGTINSPLHF. CDR3 DNA sequence: TGTGCCAGCAGCGGCGGCACAATTAATTCACCCCTCCACTTT.

The chain links TRBV6-5 to TRBJ2-7; D is perhaps TRBD1 (5 bases). V gave up 5 bases and J gave up 1 base, with 15 bases separating them. Germline V lookup: CDR1 MNHEY, CDR2 SVGAGI. This CDR3 region has 15 residues. The CDR3, as DNA: TGTGCCAGCAGTAACTTCCCGGACAAATCCTACGAGCAGTACTTC. It translates to CASSNFPDKSYEQYF.

The chain has TRBV30 and TRBJ2-7; maybe TRBD1 (6 bases). Between the trimmed V and J ends, which lost 2 bases and 2 bases, there was a span of 16 bases. This CDR3 has 15 amino acids. Germline lookup yields CDR1 GTSNPN and CDR2 SVGIG (reference sequence). CDR3 nucleotide sequence: TGTGCCTGGAGTTTTCTACAGGGATGGGCCTACGAGCAGTACTTC. Translated, it gives CAWSFLQGWAYEQYF.

The V call is TRBV19, the J call TRBJ1-1; D may be TRBD1 (5 bases). The V gene lost 2 bases and the J gene lost 3 bases, with 7 bases spanning the gap. Germline CDR1 and CDR2: LNHDA and SQIVND (reference sequence). The CDR3 is 13 amino acids. As DNA, the CDR3 is TGTGCCAGTAGTATACTAGGGGACACTGAAGCTTTCTTT. Protein product: CASSILGDTEAFF.

CDR3 residues: CASRPRTLSSSPLHF. The CDR3 region has the DNA TGTGCCAGCAGGCCCAGGACTTTATCTAGTTCACCCCTCCACTTT. The chain is built from TRBV28 and TRBJ1-6; D unclear. The CDR3 is 15 amino acids. V gave up 6 bases and J gave up 9 bases, with 18 bases separating them. Germline V gene sequence: CDR1 MDHEN, CDR2 SYDVKM.

The chain joins TRBV20-1 to TRBJ1-1; D possibly corresponds to TRBD1 (5 bases). CDR3 length: 11 residues. V gave up 2 bases and J gave up 10 bases, with 11 bases separating them. The germline CDR1 and CDR2 sequences are DFQATT and SNEGSKA (reference sequence). The CDR3 DNA follows: TGCAGTGCTAGACAGGGCTGGGTAGCTTTCTTT. This codes for CSARQGWVAFF.

CDR3 bases: TGTGCCAGCAGCCAGAATACTGAAGCTTTCTTT. Amino acid sequence: CASSQNTEAFF. The V gene is TRBV5-5, the J gene TRBJ1-1; D gene unclear. CDR1 SGHKS and CDR2 YYEKEE come from the germline V gene (reference sequence). This CDR3 has 11 residues. Trimming stripped 4 bases from V and 5 bases from J, with 6 bases between.

This clone has more than one count but fewer than ten. The chain has TRBV7-9 and TRBJ2-7; D is unresolved. The CDR3 is 12 amino acids. V lost 5 bases and J 3 bases, leaving 8 bases between the germline ends. Germline CDR1 reads SEHNR; CDR2 reads FQNEAQ (reference sequence). The CDR3 region has the DNA TGTGCCAGCAGCGAGGATCGCTACGAGCAGTACTTC. It codes for CASSEDRYEQYF.